The clone carrying this T cell receptor beta chain has ten or more counts. This sample is part of a study of early T cells in non-severe SARS-CoV-2 infection. Unique molecular identifiers were added to individual cDNA molecules. In TCRdb, the 5' RACE reads were re-called with MiXCR into one record per CDR3 protein. Among tens of thousands of distinct CDR3 sequences listed, more than 8.5% were seen once. The sequence was collected from an adult who was a healthcare worker with PCR-confirmed SARS-CoV-2 infection or an uninfected control (not recorded which). Sequences were obtained from whole blood.

Written as DNA, the CDR3 is TGTGCCAGCAGCTTGGGACAGGGCACCTACGAGCAGTACTTC. This codes for CASSLGQGTYEQYF. The V gene is TRBV7-9, the J gene TRBJ2-7; 9 positions agree with TRBD1. CDR1 SEHNR and CDR2 FQNEAQ come from the germline V gene (reference sequence). The CDR3 has 14 residues. V lost 3 bases and J lost 2; bases outside the gene matches: 2.